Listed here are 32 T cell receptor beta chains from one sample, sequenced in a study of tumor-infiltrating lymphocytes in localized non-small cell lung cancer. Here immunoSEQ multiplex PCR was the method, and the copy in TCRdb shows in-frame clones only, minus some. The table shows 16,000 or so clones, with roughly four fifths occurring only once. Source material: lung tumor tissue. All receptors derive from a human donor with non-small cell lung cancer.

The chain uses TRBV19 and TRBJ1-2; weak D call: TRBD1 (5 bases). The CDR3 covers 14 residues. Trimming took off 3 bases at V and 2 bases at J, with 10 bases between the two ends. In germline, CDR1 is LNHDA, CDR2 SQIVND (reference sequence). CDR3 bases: TGTGCCAGTAGTATTGATGGGGGGAACTATGGCTACACCTTC. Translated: CASSIDGGNYGYTF.

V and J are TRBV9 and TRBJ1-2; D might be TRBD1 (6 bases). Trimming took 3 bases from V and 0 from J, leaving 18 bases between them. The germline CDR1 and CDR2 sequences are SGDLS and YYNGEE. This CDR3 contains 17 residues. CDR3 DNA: TGTGCCAGCAGCGAGGGGGAACGGCACCCAGCTAACTATGGCTACACCTTC. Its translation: CASSEGERHPANYGYTF.

The CDR3 loop is CASSLQRNTEAFF. CDR3 DNA: TGTGCCAGCAGCCTCCAGCGGAACACTGAAGCTTTCTTT. The chain recombines TRBV7-3 with TRBJ1-1; D not resolved. CDR1 and CDR2 from the germline V gene are SGHTA and FQGTGA. Between the trimmed V and J ends, which lost 5 bases and 1 base, there was a span of 8 bases. This CDR3 has 13 amino acids.

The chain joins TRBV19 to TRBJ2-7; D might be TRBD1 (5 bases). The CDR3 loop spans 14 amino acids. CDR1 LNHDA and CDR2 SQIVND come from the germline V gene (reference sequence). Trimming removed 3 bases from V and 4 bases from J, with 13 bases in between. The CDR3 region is CASSIAGPRYEQYF. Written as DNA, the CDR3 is TGTGCCAGTAGTATCGCAGGGCCCCGGTACGAGCAGTACTTC.

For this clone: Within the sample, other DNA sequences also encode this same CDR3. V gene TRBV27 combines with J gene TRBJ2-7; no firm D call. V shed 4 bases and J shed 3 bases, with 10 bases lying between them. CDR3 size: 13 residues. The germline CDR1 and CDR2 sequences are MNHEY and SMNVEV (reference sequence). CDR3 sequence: CASSSIGSYEQYF. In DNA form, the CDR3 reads TGTGCCAGCAGTTCCATCGGCAGCTACGAGCAGTACTTC.

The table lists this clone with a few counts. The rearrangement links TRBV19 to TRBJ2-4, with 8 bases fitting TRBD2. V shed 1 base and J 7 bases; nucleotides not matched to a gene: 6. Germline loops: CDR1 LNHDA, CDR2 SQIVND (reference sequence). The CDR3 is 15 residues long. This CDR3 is CASSIAGGPFNIQYF. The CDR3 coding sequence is TGTGCCAGTAGTATAGCGGGAGGGCCTTTTAACATTCAGTACTTC.

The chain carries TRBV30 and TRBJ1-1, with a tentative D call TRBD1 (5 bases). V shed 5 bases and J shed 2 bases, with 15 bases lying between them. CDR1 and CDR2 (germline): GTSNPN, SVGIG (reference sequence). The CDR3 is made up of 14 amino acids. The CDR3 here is CAWGTGTANTEAFF. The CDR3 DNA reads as TGTGCCTGGGGGACCGGGACGGCTAACACTGAAGCTTTCTTT. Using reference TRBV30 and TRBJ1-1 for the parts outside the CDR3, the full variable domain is SQTIHQWPATLVQPVGSPLSLECTVEGTSNPNLYWYRQAAGRGLQLLFYSVGIGQISSEVPQNLSASRPQDRQFILSSKKLLLSDSGFYLCAWGTGTANTEAFFGQGTRLTVV.

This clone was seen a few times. CDR3 bases: TGCAGCGTTGAGGCCGATTGGGGAAACTATGGCTACACCTTC. Amino acids: CSVEADWGNYGYTF. The V call is TRBV29-1, the J call TRBJ1-2; D remains ambiguous. The length of the CDR3 is 14 residues. Deletions cut 3 bases from V and 2 bases from J, with 13 bases between. Per germline, CDR1 SQVTM and CDR2 ANQGSEA.

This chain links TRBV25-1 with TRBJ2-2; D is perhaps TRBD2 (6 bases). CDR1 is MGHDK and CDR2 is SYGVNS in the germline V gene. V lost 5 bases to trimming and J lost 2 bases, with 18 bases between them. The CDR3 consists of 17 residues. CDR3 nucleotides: TGTGCCAGCAGTAGGTTGTCCGGGAGTGTAAACACCGGGGAGCTGTTTTTT. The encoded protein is CASSRLSGSVNTGELFF.

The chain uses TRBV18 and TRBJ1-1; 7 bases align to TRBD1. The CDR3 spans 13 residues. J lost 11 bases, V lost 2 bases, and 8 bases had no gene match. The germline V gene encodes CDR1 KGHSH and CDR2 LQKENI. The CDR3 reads CASSPGQDGWAFF. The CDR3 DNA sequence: TGTGCCAGCTCACCAGGACAGGATGGCTGGGCTTTCTTT.

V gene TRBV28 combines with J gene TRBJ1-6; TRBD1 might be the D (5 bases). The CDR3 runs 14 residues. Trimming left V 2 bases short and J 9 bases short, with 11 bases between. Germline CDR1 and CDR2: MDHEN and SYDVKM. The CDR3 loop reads CASSLHAQGSPLHF. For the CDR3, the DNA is TGTGCCAGCAGTTTACATGCCCAGGGTTCACCCCTCCACTTT.

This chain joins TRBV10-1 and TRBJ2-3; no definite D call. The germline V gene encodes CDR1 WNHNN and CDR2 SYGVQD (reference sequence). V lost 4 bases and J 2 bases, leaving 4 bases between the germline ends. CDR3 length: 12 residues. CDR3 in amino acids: CASSGTTDTQYF. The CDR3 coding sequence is TGCGCCAGCAGTGGGACCACAGATACGCAGTATTTT.

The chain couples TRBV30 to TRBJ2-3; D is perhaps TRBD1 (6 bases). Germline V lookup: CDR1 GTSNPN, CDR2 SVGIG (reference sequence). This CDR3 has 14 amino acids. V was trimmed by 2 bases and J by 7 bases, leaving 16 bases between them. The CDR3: CAWSQGRDKNTQYF. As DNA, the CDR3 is TGTGCCTGGAGTCAGGGTCGGGACAAAAATACGCAGTATTTT.

In DNA form, the CDR3 reads TGTGCCAGCAAGGAACCCGGCCACACCAATCAGCCCCAGCATTTT. As protein: CASKEPGHTNQPQHF. The V call is TRBV28, the J call TRBJ1-5; D gene uncertain. Germline V CDR1 and CDR2: MDHEN, SYDVKM. Trimming took off 7 bases at V and 3 bases at J, with 16 bases between the two ends. The CDR3 sequence is 15 residues long.

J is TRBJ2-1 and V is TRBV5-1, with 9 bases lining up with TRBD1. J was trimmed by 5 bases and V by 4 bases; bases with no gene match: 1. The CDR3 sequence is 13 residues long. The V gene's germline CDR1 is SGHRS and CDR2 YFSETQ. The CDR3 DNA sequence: TGCGCCAGCAGCCGGGACAGGGACAATGAGCAGTTCTTC. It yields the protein CASSRDRDNEQFF. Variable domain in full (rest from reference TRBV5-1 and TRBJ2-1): KAGVTQTPRYLIKTRGQQVTLSCSPISGHRSVSWYQQTPGQGLQFLFEYFSETQRNKGNFPGRFSGRQFSNSRSEMNVSTLELGDSALYLCASSRDRDNEQFFGPGTRLTVL.

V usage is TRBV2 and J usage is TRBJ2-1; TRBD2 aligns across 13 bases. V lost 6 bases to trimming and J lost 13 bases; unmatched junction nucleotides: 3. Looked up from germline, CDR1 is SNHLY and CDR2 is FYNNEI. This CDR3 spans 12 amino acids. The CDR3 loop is CASRRLAGGQFF. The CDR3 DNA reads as TGTGCCAGCAGAAGACTAGCGGGGGGCCAGTTCTTC.

The CDR3 region is CASVTGTENYGYTF. The CDR3 coding sequence is TGTGCCAGCGTAACCGGGACCGAAAACTATGGCTACACCTTC. The chain uses TRBV5-6 and TRBJ1-2; D may be TRBD1 (5 bases). Germline loops: CDR1 SGHDT, CDR2 YYEEEE. Trimming pared 7 bases from V and 2 bases from J, leaving 15 bases between. This CDR3 contains 14 residues.

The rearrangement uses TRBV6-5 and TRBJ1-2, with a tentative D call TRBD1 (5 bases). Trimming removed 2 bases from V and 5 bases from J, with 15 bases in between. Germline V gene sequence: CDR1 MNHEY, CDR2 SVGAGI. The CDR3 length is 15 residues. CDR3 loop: CASSYGSRELYGYTF. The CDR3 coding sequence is TGTGCCAGCAGTTACGGCAGCAGGGAATTGTATGGCTACACCTTC.

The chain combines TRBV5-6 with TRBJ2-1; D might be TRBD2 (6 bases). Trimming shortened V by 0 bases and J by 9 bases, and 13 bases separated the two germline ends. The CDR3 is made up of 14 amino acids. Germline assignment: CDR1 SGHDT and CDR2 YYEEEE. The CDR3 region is CASSLAGVSIEQFF. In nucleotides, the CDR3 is TGTGCCAGCAGCTTGGCGGGGGTTAGCATTGAGCAGTTCTTC.

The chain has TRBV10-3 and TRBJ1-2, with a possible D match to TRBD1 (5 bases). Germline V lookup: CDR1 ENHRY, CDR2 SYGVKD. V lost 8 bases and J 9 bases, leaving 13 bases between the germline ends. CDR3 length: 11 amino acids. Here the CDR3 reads CAIGTDASYTF. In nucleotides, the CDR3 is TGTGCCATCGGGACGGACGCTAGCTACACCTTC.

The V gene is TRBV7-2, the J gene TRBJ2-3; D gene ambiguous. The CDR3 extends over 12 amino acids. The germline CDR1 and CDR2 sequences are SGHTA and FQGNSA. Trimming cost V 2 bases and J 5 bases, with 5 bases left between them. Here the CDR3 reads CASSLYGDTQYF. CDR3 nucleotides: TGTGCCAGCAGCTTATATGGAGATACGCAGTATTTT.

The CDR3 DNA is TGTGCCAGCAGTGGACAGTATAGCAATCAGCCCCAGCATTTT. It yields the protein CASSGQYSNQPQHF. This chain connects TRBV2 to TRBJ1-5; D possibly corresponds to TRBD1 (5 bases). The CDR3 runs to 14 residues. Germline lookup yields CDR1 SNHLY and CDR2 FYNNEI. Trimming left V 4 bases short and J 0 bases short, with 7 bases between.

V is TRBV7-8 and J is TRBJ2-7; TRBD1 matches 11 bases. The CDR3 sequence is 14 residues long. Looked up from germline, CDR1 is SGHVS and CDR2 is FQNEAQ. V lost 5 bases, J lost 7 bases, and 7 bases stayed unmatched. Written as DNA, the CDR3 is TGTGCCAGCAGCCAAGGGGACAGGGGGGAAGAGCAGTACTTC. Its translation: CASSQGDRGEEQYF.

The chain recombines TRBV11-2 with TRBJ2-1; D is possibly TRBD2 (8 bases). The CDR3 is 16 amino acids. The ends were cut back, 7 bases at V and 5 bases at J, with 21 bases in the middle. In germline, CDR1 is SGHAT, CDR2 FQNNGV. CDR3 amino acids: CASTQQGTRGNNEQFF. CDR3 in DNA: TGTGCCAGCACCCAACAGGGGACTAGGGGCAACAATGAGCAGTTCTTC.

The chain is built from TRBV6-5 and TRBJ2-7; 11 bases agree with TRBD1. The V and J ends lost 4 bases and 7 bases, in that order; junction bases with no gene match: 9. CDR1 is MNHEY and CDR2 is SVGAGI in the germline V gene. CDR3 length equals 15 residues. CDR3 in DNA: TGTGCCAGCAGTTCCTCCGGGACAGGGGGAGGAGAGCAGTACTTC. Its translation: CASSSSGTGGGEQYF.

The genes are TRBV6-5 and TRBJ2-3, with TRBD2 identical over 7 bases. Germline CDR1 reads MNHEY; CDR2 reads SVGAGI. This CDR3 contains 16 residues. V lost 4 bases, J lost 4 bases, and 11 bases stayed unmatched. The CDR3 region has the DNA TGTGCCAGCAGTTCGGGGACTACTGGGAGCTCAGATACGCAGTATTTT. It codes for CASSSGTTGSSDTQYF.

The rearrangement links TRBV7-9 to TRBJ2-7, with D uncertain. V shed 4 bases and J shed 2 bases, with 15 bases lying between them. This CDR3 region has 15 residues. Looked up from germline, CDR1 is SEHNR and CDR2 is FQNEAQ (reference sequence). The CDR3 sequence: CASSSNSFRPYEQYF. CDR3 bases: TGTGCCAGCAGCTCAAATAGCTTCCGGCCCTACGAGCAGTACTTC.

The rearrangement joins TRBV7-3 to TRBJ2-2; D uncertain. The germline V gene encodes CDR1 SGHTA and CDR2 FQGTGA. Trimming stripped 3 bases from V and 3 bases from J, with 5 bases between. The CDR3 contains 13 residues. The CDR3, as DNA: TGTGCCAGCAGCTTCGTTCACACCGGGGAGCTGTTTTTT. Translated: CASSFVHTGELFF.

CDR3 residues: CASTLAGTLGNEQFF. CDR3 coding DNA: TGTGCCAGCACCTTAGCGGGGACCCTAGGTAATGAGCAGTTCTTC. V is TRBV28 and J is TRBJ2-1; 8 bases line up with TRBD2. The CDR3 length is 15 residues. Losses at the gene ends were 7 bases for V and 7 bases for J; bases not matched to a gene: 12. Germline CDR1 reads MDHEN; CDR2 reads SYDVKM.

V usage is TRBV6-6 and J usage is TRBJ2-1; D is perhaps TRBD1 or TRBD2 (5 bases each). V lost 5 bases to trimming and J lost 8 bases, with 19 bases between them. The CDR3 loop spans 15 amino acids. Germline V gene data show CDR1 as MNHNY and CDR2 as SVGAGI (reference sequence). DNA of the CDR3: TGTGCCAGCAGTCCCATGGGACCCAAAGGCGATGAGCAGTTCTTC. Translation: CASSPMGPKGDEQFF.

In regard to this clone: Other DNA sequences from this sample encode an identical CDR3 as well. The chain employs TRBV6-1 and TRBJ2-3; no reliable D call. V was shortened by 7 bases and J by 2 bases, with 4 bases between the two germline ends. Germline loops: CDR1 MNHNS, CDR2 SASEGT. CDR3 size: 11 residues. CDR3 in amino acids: CASTYTDTQYF. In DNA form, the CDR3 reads TGTGCCAGCACCTACACAGATACGCAGTATTTT.

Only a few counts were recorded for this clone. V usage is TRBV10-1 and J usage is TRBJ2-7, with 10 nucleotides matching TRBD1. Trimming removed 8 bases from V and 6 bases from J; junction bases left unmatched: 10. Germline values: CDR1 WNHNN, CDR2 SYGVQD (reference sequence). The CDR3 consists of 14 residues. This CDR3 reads CASPGGTGVCEQYF. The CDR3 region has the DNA TGCGCCAGCCCGGGTGGGACAGGGGTATGCGAGCAGTACTTC.